What follows are 13 T cell receptor beta chains derived from one specimen sequenced in a study of T cells after yellow fever vaccination. MiXCR, applied by TCRdb to the 5' RACE reads, yields one record per CDR3 protein. This repertoire shows almost 600,000 distinct CDR3 sequences, approximately 13% found once; its top ten account for over 11%. The input for sequencing was PBMCs, taken on the day of the yellow fever booster vaccination. The receptors derive from a man aged 25 to 40 who received the YFV17D yellow fever vaccine.

The chain recombines TRBV2 with TRBJ2-5, with 8 bases matching TRBD1. The CDR3 totals 13 residues. Trimming at V came to 9 bases and at J to 5 bases, leaving 8 bases not matched to a gene. The germline CDR1 and CDR2 sequences are SNHLY and FYNNEI. The DNA of the CDR3 is TGTGCCAGTACGACAGGGGAGGAGGAGACCCAGTACTTC. It codes for CASTTGEEETQYF.

This clonotype was seen only a few times. The chain joins TRBV20-1 to TRBJ2-6, with unresolved D. The V gene lost 1 base and the J gene lost 4 bases, with 5 bases spanning the gap. CDR3 length equals 13 residues. CDR1 and CDR2 (germline): DFQATT, SNEGSKA (reference sequence). The CDR3 region is CSARASGANVLTF. CDR3 DNA: TGCAGTGCTAGAGCGTCCGGGGCCAACGTCCTGACTTTC.

This clonotype has a handful of counts. The V gene is TRBV29-1, the J gene TRBJ2-1; D may correspond to TRBD1 or TRBD2 (5 bases each). V was trimmed by 4 bases and J by 5 bases, leaving 15 bases between them. The germline V gene encodes CDR1 SQVTM and CDR2 ANQGSEA. This CDR3 spans 14 amino acids. CDR3 nucleotide sequence: TGCAGCGTTGGGGGCTACGGGACCCACAATGAGCAGTTCTTC. Protein sequence: CSVGGYGTHNEQFF.

This chain connects TRBV4-3 to TRBJ2-3; the D is unclear. CDR3 length: 14 residues. From germline, CDR1 is LGHNA and CDR2 YSLEER. V was pared by 4 bases and J by 0 bases, with 8 bases between. CDR3 region: CASSPTDSTDTQYF. The CDR3 coding sequence is TGCGCCAGCAGCCCTACGGACAGCACAGATACGCAGTATTTT.

The chain has TRBV4-3 and TRBJ1-1, with D maybe TRBD1 (6 bases). The V gene's germline CDR1 is LGHNA and CDR2 YSLEER. CDR3 length: 14 amino acids. V lost 0 bases to trimming and J lost 11 bases, with 16 bases between them. The CDR3 DNA reads TGCGCCAGCAGCCAAGATCTTACAGGGACGCTGGCTTTCTTT. Amino acid sequence: CASSQDLTGTLAFF.

This clonotype was observed a few times. V is TRBV4-2 and J is TRBJ2-3; 11 bases agree with TRBD2. The V and J ends lost 3 bases and 1 base, in that order; junction bases with no gene match: 3. This CDR3 is 16 amino acids long. Looked up from germline, CDR1 is LGHNA and CDR2 is YNFKEQ. The CDR3 loop reads CASSQPGLAGTDTQYF. The CDR3 region has the DNA TGTGCCAGCAGCCAGCCGGGACTAGCGGGCACAGATACGCAGTATTTT.

The rearrangement uses TRBV7-9 and TRBJ2-7; 13 positions match TRBD2. CDR1 and CDR2 (germline): SEHNR, FQNEAQ (reference sequence). The CDR3 has 15 amino acids. Losses at the gene ends were 5 bases for V and 2 bases for J; bases not matched to a gene: 3. CDR3 sequence: CASSRGLAGTYEQYF. The CDR3 DNA reads TGTGCCAGCAGCAGGGGACTAGCGGGAACCTACGAGCAGTACTTC.

This clonotype was seen a handful of times. The chain recombines TRBV27 with TRBJ2-1; D remains ambiguous. V lost 6 bases and J lost 0, with 9 bases in between. CDR3 length: 14 amino acids. Looked up from germline, CDR1 is MNHEY and CDR2 is SMNVEV (reference sequence). DNA for the CDR3: TGTGCCAGCAGCTTCCAGAGCTCCTACAATGAGCAGTTCTTC. It specifies CASSFQSSYNEQFF.

Only a few counts were recorded for this clonotype. The chain couples TRBV6-1 to TRBJ2-4, with 9 bases matching TRBD1. CDR3 length equals 13 residues. Germline V lookup: CDR1 MNHNS, CDR2 SASEGT. Germline trimming cut 5 bases from V and 5 bases from J; bases unmatched to any gene: 1. The CDR3 DNA is TGTGCCAGCAGTCGGACAGGGGAAAACATTCAGTACTTC. Protein: CASSRTGENIQYF.

The rearrangement uses TRBV6-5 and TRBJ1-1; TRBD1 aligns across 9 bases. Germline lookup yields CDR1 MNHEY and CDR2 SVGAGI. The length of the CDR3 is 14 residues. Trimming removed 7 bases from V and 4 bases from J; junction bases left unmatched: 7. DNA of the CDR3: TGTGCCAGCATTACCGGGACAGGGTTCACTGAAGCTTTCTTT. Its translation: CASITGTGFTEAFF.

The rearrangement joins TRBV20-1 to TRBJ1-1, with 7 bases fitting TRBD1. The CDR3 consists of 14 residues. V shed 2 bases, J shed 2 bases, and the junction held 5 bases outside the gene matches. Germline lookup yields CDR1 DFQATT and CDR2 SNEGSKA (reference sequence). This chain's CDR3 is CSARPRTGNTEAFF. The DNA of the CDR3 is TGCAGTGCTAGACCTCGGACAGGCAACACTGAAGCTTTCTTT.

This clonotype was seen only a few times. The chain has TRBV3-1 and TRBJ2-1, with 9 positions matching TRBD2. The V gene's germline CDR1 is LGHDT and CDR2 YNNKEL (reference sequence). V trimming: 0 bases; J trimming: 5 bases; junction bases outside the gene matches: 5. The CDR3 extends over 16 amino acids. In DNA form, the CDR3 reads TGTGCCAGCAGCCAAGATTCTAGCGGGACCCACAATGAGCAGTTCTTC. This encodes CASSQDSSGTHNEQFF.

The sample holds a few counts of this clonotype. The chain employs TRBV28 and TRBJ2-7; D possibly uses TRBD1 or TRBD2 (5 bases each). The CDR3 contains 16 residues. CDR1 is MDHEN and CDR2 is SYDVKM in the germline V gene. The germline V and J ends were trimmed by 4 bases and 3 bases, with 19 bases remaining between them. CDR3 DNA: TGTGCCAGCAGTTCCTCAACTCGGGACGAATTCTACGAGCAGTACTTC. This encodes CASSSSTRDEFYEQYF.